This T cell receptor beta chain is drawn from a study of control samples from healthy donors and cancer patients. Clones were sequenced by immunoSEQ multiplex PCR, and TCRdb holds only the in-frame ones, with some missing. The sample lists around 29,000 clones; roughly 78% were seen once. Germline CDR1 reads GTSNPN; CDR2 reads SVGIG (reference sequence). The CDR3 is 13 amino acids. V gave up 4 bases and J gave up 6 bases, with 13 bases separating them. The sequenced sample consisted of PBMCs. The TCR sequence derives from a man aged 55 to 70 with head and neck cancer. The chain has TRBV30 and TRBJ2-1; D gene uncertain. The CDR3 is CAWNNFEANEQFF. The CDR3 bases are TGTGCCTGGAATAATTTCGAGGCCAATGAGCAGTTCTTC.